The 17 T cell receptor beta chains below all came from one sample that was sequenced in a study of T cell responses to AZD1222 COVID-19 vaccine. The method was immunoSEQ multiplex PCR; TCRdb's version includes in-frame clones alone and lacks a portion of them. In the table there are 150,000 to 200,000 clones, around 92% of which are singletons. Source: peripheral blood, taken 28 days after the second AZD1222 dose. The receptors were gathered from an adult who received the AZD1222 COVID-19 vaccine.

As DNA, the CDR3 is TGTGCCAGCAGCTTAGAAGCCCGGGGCTACACCTTC. This encodes CASSLEARGYTF. V gene TRBV7-9 combines with J gene TRBJ1-2; D is uncertain. Trimming took off 1 base at V and 8 bases at J, with 8 bases between the two ends. The CDR3 is 12 residues long. Germline loops: CDR1 SEHNR, CDR2 FQNEAQ (reference sequence).

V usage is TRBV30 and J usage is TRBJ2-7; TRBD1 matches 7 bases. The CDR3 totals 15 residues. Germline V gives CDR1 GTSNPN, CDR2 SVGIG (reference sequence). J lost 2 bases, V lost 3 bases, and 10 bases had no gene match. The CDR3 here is CAWSPNRGFTYEQYF. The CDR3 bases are TGTGCCTGGAGCCCTAACAGGGGATTCACCTACGAGCAGTACTTC.

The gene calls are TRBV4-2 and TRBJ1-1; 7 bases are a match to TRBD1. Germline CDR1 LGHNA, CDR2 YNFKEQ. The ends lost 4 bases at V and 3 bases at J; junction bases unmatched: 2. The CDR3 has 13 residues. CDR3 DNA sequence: TGTGCCAGCAGCCGAGACAGGGACACTGAAGCTTTCTTT. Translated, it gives CASSRDRDTEAFF.

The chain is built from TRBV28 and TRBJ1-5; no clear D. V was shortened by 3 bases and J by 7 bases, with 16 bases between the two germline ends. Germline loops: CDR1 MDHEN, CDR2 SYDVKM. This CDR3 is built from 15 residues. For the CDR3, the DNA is TGTGCCAGCAGTTTTTATGAGAAATGGCAGCAGCCCCAGCATTTT. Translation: CASSFYEKWQQPQHF.

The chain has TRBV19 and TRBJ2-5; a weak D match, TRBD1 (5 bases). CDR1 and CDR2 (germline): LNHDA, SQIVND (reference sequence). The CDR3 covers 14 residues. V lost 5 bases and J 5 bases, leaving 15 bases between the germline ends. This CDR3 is CASSSGATWETQYF. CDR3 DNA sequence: TGTGCCAGTAGTTCTGGGGCCACCTGGGAGACCCAGTACTTC.

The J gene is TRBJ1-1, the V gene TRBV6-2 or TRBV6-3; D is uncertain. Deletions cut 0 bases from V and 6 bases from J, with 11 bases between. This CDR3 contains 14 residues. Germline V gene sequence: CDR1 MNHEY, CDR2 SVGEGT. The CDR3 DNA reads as TGTGCCAGCAGTTACTCGAGTGGGAGGCCTGAAGCTTTCTTT. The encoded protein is CASSYSSGRPEAFF.

CDR3 in amino acids: CVRGTARLANNSPLHF. The CDR3 DNA follows: TGTGTTCGGGGGACAGCGCGTTTAGCCAATAATTCACCCCTCCACTTT. J is TRBJ1-6 and V is TRBV19, with TRBD1 identical over 7 bases. The CDR3 length is 16 residues. Germline V gene lookup returns CDR1 LNHDA and CDR2 SQIVND (reference sequence).

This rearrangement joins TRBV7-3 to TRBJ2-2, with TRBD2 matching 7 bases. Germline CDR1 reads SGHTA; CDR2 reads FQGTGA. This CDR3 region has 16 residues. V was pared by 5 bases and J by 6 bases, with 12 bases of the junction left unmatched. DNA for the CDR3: TGTGCCAGCAGCCCCCGGGGCGGGAGTAATGCCGGGGAGCTGTTTTTT. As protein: CASSPRGGSNAGELFF. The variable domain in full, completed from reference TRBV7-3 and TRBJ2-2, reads GAGVSQTPSNKVTEKGKYVELRCDPISGHTALYWYRQSLGQGPEFLIYFQGTGAADDSGLPNDRFFAVRPEGSVSTLKIQRTERGDSAVYLCASSPRGGSNAGELFFGEGSRLTVL.

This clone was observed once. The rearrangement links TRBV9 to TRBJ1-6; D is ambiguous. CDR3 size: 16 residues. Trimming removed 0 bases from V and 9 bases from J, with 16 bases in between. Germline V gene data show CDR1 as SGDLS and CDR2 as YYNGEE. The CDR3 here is CASSVDPGSVGSPLHF. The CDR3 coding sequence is TGTGCCAGCAGCGTAGATCCCGGCAGTGTGGGTTCACCCCTCCACTTT.

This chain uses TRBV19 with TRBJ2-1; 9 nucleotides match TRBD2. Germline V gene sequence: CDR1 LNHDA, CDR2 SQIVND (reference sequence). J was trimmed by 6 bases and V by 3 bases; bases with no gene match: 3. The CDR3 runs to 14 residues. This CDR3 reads CASSMGGRANEQFF. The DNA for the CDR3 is TGTGCCAGTAGTATGGGCGGGAGGGCCAATGAGCAGTTCTTC.

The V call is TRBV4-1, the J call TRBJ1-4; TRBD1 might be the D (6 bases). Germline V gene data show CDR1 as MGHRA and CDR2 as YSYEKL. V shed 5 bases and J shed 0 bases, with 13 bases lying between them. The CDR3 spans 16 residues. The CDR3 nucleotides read TGCGCCAGCAGCGAAAAGCAGGGGCCAACTAATGAAAAACTGTTTTTT. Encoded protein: CASSEKQGPTNEKLFF.

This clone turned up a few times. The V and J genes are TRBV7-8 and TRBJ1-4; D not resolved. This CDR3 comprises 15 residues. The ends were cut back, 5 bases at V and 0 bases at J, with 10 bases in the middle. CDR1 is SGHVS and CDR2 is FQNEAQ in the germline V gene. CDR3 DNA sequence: TGTGCCAGCAGCGCAAGGGTTGCAACTAATGAAAAACTGTTTTTT. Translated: CASSARVATNEKLFF. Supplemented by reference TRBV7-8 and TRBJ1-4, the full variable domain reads GAGVSQSPRYKVAKRGQDVALRCDPISGHVSLFWYQQALGQGPEFLTYFQNEAQLDKSGLPSDRFFAERPEGSVSTLKIQRTQQEDSAVYLCASSARVATNEKLFFGSGTQLSVL.

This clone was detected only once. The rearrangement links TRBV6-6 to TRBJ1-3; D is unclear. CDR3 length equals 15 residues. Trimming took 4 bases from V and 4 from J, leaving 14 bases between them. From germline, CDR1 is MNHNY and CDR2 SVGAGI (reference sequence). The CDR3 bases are TGTGCCAGCAGTTCAGACTGGGCTGGGGGAAACACCATATATTTT. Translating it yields CASSSDWAGGNTIYF.

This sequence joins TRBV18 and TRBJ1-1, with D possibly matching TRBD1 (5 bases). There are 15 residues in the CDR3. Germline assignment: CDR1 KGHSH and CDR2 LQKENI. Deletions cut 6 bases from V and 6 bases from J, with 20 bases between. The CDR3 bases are TGTGCCAGCTCCCGGGGCCGTGGGACTCCATCTGAAGCTTTCTTT. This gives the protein CASSRGRGTPSEAFF.

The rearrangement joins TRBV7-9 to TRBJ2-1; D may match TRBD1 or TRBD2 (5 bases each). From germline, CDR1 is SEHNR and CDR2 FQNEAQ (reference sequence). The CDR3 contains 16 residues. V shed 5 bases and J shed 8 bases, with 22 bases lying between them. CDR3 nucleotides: TGTGCCAGCAGCAAACCGGGACCCCAAGGTGGCCATGAGCAGTTCTTC. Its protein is CASSKPGPQGGHEQFF.

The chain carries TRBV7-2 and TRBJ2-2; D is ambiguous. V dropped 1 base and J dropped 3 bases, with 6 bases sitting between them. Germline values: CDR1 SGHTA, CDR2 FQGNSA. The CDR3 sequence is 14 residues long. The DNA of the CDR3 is TGTGCCAGCAGCTTAGTAGGTTACACCGGGGAGCTGTTTTTT. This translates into CASSLVGYTGELFF.

The CDR3 is CASKQGNTEAFF. The CDR3 DNA sequence: TGTGCCAGCAAACAGGGGAACACTGAAGCTTTCTTT. J is TRBJ1-1 and V is TRBV27, with D perhaps TRBD1 (6 bases). Germline CDR1 MNHEY, CDR2 SMNVEV (reference sequence). V lost 7 bases to trimming and J lost 1 base, with 7 bases between them. This CDR3 region has 12 residues.